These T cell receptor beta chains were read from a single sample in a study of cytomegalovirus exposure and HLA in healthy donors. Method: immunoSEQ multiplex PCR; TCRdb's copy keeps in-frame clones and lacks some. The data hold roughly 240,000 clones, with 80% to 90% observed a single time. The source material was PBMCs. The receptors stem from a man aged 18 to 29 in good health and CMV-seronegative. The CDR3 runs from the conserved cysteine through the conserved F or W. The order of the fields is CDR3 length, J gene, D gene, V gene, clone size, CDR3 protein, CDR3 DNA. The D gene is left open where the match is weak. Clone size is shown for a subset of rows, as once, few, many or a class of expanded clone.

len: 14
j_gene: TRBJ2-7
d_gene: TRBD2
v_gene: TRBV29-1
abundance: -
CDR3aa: CSVLGTGGSHEQYF
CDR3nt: TGCAGCGTTCTAGGGACGGGAGGGAGCCACGAGCAGTACTTC

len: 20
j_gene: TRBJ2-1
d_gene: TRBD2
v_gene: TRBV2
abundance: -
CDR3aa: CASSWPGGFDTSGTNNEQFF
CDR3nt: TGTGCCAGCAGCTGGCCTGGAGGTTTTGATACTAGCGGGACAAACAATGAGCAGTTCTTC

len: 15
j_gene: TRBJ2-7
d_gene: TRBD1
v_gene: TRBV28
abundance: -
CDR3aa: CASSSSGTGLYEQYF
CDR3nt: TGTGCCAGCAGTTCATCCGGGACAGGACTTTACGAGCAGTACTTC

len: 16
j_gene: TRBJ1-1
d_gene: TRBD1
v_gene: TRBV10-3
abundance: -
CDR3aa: CAISAKNLGTATEAFF
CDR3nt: TGTGCCATCAGCGCAAAGAACCTCGGGACAGCCACTGAAGCTTTCTTT

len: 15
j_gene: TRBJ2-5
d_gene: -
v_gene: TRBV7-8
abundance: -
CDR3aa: CASSPRRLPEETQYF
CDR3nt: TGTGCCAGCAGCCCTAGACGACTGCCCGAAGAGACCCAGTACTTC

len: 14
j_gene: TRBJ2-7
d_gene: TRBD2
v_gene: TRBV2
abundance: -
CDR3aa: CARGGSEISYEQYF
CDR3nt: TGTGCCAGGGGAGGGAGCGAAATCTCCTACGAGCAGTACTTC

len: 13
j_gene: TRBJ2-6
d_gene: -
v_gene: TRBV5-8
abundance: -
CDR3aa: CASSLPGANVLTF
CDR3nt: TGTGCCAGCAGCTTGCCGGGGGCCAACGTCCTGACTTTC

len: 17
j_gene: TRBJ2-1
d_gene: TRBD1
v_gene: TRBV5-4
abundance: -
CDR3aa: CASSLKQGQRLYNEQFF
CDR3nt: TGTGCCAGCAGCCTCAAGCAGGGACAGCGGTTATACAATGAGCAGTTCTTC

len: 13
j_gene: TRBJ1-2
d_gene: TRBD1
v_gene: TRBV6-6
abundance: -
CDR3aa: CASSETGVYGYTF
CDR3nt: TGTGCCAGCAGCGAGACAGGGGTCTATGGCTACACCTTC

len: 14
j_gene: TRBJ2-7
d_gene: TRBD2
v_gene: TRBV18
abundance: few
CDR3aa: CASSPTGTINEQYF
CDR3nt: TGTGCCAGCTCACCAACCGGGACTATAAACGAGCAGTACTTC

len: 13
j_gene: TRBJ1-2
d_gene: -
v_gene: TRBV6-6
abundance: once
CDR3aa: CASSSLQGKGYTF
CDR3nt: TGTGCCAGCAGTTCTCTCCAGGGGAAAGGCTACACCTTC

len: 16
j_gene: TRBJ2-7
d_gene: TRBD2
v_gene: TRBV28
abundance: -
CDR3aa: CASSLSLAGVSHEQYF
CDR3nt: TGTGCCAGCAGTCTATCTCTAGCGGGGGTGAGTCACGAGCAGTACTTC

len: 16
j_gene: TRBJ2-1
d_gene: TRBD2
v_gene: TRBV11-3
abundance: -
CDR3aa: CASSTRAGGFNNEQFF
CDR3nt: TGTGCCAGCAGCACGCGAGCGGGAGGTTTCAACAATGAGCAGTTCTTC

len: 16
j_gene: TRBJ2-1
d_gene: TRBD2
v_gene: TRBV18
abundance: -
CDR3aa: CASSPILAGFINEQFF
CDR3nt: TGTGCCAGCTCACCAATACTAGCGGGATTTATCAATGAGCAGTTCTTC

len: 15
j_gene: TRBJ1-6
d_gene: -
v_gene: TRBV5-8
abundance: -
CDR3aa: CASSPGQLLNSPLHF
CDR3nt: TGTGCCAGCAGCCCAGGACAGTTACTAAATTCACCCCTCCACTTT

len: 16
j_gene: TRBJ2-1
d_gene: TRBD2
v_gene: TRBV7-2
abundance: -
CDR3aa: CASSLALGTSYNEQFF
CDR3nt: TGTGCCAGCAGCTTAGCGTTGGGGACTAGCTACAATGAGCAGTTCTTC

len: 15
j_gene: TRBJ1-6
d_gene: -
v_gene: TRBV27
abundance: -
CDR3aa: CASSLSGRFNSPLHF
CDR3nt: TGTGCCAGCAGTTTATCCGGTCGGTTTAATTCACCCCTCCACTTT

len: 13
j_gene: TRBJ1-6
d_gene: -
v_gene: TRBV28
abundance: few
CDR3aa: CASIGGLQSPLHF
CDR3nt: TGTGCCAGCATCGGGGGGCTTCAATCACCCCTCCACTTT

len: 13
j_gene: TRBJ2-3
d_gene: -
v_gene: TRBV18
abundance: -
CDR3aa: CASSPPSADTQYF
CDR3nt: TGTGCCAGCTCACCCCCAAGCGCAGATACGCAGTATTTT

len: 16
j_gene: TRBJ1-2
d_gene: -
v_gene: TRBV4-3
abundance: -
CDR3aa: CASSQSGEGSSYGYTF
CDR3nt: TGCGCCAGCAGCCAAAGTGGAGAGGGCTCCAGCTATGGCTACACCTTC

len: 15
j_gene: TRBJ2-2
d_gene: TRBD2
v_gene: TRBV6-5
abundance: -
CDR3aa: CASSTLAGDTGELFF
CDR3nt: TGTGCCAGCAGCACACTAGCGGGAGACACCGGGGAGCTGTTTTTT

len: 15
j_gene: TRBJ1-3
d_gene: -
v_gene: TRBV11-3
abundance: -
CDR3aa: CASSFSGGSGNTIYF
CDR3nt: TGTGCCAGCAGCTTCTCTGGCGGCTCTGGAAACACCATATATTTT

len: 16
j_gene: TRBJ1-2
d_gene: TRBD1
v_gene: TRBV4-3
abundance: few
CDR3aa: CASSQERTGASRGYTF
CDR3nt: TGCGCCAGCAGCCAAGAAAGGACAGGGGCCTCCAGGGGCTACACCTTC

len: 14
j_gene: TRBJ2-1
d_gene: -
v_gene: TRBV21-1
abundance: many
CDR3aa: CASSIRGPKNEQFF
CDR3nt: TGTGCCAGCAGCATTCGGGGTCCGAAGAATGAGCAGTTCTTC

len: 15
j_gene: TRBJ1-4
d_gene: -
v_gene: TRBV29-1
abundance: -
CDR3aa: CSVAKLPNPNEKLFF
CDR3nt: TGCAGCGTTGCTAAACTACCAAACCCCAATGAAAAACTGTTTTTT

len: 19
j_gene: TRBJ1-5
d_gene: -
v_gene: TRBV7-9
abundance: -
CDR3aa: CASSHTPGFNSLSNQPQHF
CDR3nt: TGTGCCAGCAGTCATACCCCGGGATTCAATTCCCTTAGCAATCAGCCCCAGCATTTT

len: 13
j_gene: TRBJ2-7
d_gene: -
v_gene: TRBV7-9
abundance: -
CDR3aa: CASSSPTSYEQYF
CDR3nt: TGTGCCAGTAGCAGCCCTACCTCCTACGAGCAGTACTTC

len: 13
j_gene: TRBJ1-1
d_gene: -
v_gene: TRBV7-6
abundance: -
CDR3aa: CASSLSRDPEAFF
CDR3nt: TGTGCCAGCAGCTTGTCCAGGGATCCTGAAGCTTTCTTT

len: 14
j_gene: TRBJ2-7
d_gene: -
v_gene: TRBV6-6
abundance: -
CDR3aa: CATNLDGSSYEQYF
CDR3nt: TGTGCCACTAACCTCGACGGGAGCTCCTACGAGCAGTACTTC